Reported below is one T cell receptor (beta chain). Its antigen remains unknown. At one end the junction does not follow the germline gene, possibly because of a read error. The record originates from a study of post-analysis software for immune sequencing data. Prepared TCR beta cDNA libraries contained unique molecular identifiers. Hundreds of thousands of cDNA molecules were obtained from roughly 1 to 10 million T cells. TCRdb reprocessed the PCR reads with MiXCR, giving one entry per CDR3 protein. The table has under 200,000 distinct CDR3 sequences, about 36% seen once. The study, taken as a whole, reports: Elevated frequency relative to controls characterized four to six TRBV segments in patients, TRBV5-6, TRBV5-1 and TRBV20-1 among them. The study found significantly lower normalized Chao1 diversity in multiple sclerosis patients than in controls.

Germline lookup yields CDR1 MDHEN and CDR2 SYDVKM. CDR3 length: 16 amino acids. The clonotype originates from a girl between 5 and 17 years old with multiple sclerosis. The gene calls are TRBV28 and TRBJ2-2, with TRBD2 matching 10 bases. The specimen comprised blood, sampled after autologous hematopoietic stem cell transplantation. In DNA form, the CDR3 reads TGTGCCGGCAGTTTATGGACTAGCGGGAACACCGGGGAGCTGTTTTTT. It is translated as CAGSLWTSGNTGELFF.